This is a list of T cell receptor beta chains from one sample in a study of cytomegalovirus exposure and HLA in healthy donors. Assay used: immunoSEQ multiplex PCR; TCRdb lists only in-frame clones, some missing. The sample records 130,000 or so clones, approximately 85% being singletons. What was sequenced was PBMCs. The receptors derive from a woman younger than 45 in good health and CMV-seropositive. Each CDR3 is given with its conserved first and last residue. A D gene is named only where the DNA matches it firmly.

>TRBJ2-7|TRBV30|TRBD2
TGTGCCTGGACCGAAGGGGGGCTAGCGGGATTCGAGCAGTACTTC
CAWTEGGLAGFEQYF
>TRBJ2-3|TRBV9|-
TGTGCCAGCAGCTCGACCTGGGGGGGCCCCACAGATACGCAGTATTTT
CASSSTWGGPTDTQYF
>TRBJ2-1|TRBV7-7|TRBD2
TGTGCCAGCAGCTTAGACAAGGCGGGGGGGCAGTTCTTC
CASSLDKAGGQFF
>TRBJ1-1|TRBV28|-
TGTGCCAGCAGTCCAGACAGGCCCTCTCACACTGAAGCTTTCTTT
CASSPDRPSHTEAFF
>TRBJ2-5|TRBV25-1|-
TGTGCCAGCAGTGAATATGCTCTACTAGTAGGGGAGACCCAGTACTTC
CASSEYALLVGETQYF
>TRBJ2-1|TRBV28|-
TGTGCCAGCAGACCCGCGGGGCAGTTCTTC
CASRPAGQFF
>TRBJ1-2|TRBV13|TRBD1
TGTGCCAGCAGCCCCGGACAGGGGGACTATGGCTACACCTTC
CASSPGQGDYGYTF
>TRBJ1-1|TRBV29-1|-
TGCAGCGTATACAGGTTGAACACTGAAGCTTTCTTT
CSVYRLNTEAFF
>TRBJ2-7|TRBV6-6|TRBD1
TGTGCCAGCAGCCTACAGGGGTACGAGCAGTACTTC
CASSLQGYEQYF
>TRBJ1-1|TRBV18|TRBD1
TGTGCCAGCTCACCTAGACAGGGGGCCTCTGAAGCTTTCTTT
CASSPRQGASEAFF